At least ten counts were recorded for the clone carrying this TCR beta chain. The target antigen is unknown. This sample is drawn from a study of Graves' ophthalmopathy and Graves' hyperthyroidism. Study information: Researchers obtained peripheral blood at initial diagnosis, before any treatment had begun. Overall study results and limits: Most thyroid clonotypes with frequency above 0.001 were detected in blood too.

RNA served as the template for amplifying TCR beta CDR3 regions. A first-round RT-PCR used HTBI primers, followed by a second-round multiplex PCR. From the multiplex PCR reads, TCRdb called clonotypes with MiXCR, one entry per CDR3 protein. Of about 480,000 distinct CDR3 sequences in the sample, around an eighth were seen once. Moderate-to-severe activity, CAS ≥3, NOSPECS ≥4 and a duration under 3 months were seen in donors with ophthalmopathy. Trimming removed 5 bases from V and 11 bases from J; junction bases left unmatched: 8. CDR1 SQVTM and CDR2 ANQGSEA come from the germline V gene. This CDR3 comprises 12 residues.

This chain connects TRBV29-1 to TRBJ1-1; TRBD1 aligns across 10 bases. The specimen sequenced was blood. The origin of this receptor is a woman aged 25-40 years with Graves' ophthalmopathy. Here the CDR3 reads CSVSPGQGRAFF. DNA of the CDR3: TGCAGCGTTTCTCCGGGACAGGGGCGCGCTTTCTTT.